The entry below gives a single T cell receptor (beta chain) sequence along with its context. TCRdb ran MiXCR on the PCR reads. The profile shows approximately 4,000 clones, less than 35% of them singletons. The CDR3 totals 14 residues. With 5 bases removed from V and 5 bases from J, the gap between germline ends came to 15 bases. Germline V gene sequence: CDR1 SGHTA, CDR2 FQGNSA. This record comes from a study of metastatic and nonmetastatic thyroid tumors. As for the study in general: A comparison of repertoires was made across blood and tumor or nodule tissue from malignant and benign thyroid patients.

Prior to thyroid surgery, none of the patients had received any treatment. J is TRBJ1-2 and V is TRBV7-2, with D possibly matching TRBD1 (5 bases). Sequenced: adjacent normal tissue. The TCR sequence derives from a female donor with papillary thyroid cancer or a benign thyroid nodule (not recorded which). Some clones in this sample may be carry-over from other donors' samples. The CDR3 protein is CASSPGPEGYGYTF. For the CDR3, the DNA is TGTGCCAGCAGCCCGGGACCGGAAGGTTATGGCTACACCTTC.